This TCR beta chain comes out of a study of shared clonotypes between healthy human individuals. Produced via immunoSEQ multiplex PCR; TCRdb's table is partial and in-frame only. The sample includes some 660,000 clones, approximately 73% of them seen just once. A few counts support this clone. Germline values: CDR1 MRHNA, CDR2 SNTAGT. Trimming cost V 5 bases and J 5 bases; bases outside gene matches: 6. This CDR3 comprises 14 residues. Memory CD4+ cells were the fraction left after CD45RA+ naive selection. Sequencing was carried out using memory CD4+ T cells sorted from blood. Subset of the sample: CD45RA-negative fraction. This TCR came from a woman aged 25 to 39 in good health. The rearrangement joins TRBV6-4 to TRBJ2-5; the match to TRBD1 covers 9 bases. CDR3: CASSPGQGSETQYF. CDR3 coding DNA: TGTGCCAGCAGTCCGGGACAGGGCTCGGAGACCCAGTACTTC.